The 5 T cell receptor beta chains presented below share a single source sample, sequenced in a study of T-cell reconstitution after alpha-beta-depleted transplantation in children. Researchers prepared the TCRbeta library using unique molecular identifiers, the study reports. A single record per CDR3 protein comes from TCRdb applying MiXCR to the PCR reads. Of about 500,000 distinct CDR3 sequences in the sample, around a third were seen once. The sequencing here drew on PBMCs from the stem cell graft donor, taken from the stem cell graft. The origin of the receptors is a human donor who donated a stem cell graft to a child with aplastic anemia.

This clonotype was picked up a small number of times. CDR3 loop: CSVEVGGSTDTQYF. CDR3 nucleotide sequence: TGCAGCGTTGAAGTAGGAGGGAGCACAGATACGCAGTATTTT. The chain recombines TRBV29-1 with TRBJ2-3; tentatively, D is TRBD2 (6 bases). The ends were cut back, 1 base at V and 0 bases at J, with 8 bases in the middle. CDR1 SQVTM and CDR2 ANQGSEA come from the germline V gene. The CDR3 runs to 14 residues.

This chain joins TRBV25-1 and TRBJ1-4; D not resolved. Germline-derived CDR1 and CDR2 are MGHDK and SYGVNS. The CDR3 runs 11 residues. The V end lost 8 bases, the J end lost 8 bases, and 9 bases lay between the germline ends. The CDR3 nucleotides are TGTGCCAGCCAGCTTCGAGAAAAACTGTTTTTT. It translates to CASQLREKLFF.

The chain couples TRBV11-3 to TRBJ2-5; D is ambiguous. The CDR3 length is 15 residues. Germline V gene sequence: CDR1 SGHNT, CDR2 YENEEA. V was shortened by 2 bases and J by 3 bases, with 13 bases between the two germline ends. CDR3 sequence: CASSLFSVLEETQYF. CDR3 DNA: TGTGCCAGCAGCTTATTCTCGGTGTTAGAAGAGACCCAGTACTTC.

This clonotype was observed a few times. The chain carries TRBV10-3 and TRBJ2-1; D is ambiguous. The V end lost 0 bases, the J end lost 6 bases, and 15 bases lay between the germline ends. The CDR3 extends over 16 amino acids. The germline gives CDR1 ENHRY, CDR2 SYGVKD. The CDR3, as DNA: TGTGCCATCAGTGAGTCGAAGACCATCGGCGCCAATGAGCAGTTCTTC. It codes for CAISESKTIGANEQFF.

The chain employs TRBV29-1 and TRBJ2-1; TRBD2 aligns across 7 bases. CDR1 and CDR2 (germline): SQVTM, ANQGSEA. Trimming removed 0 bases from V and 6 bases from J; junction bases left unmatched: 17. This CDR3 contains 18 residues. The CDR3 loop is CSVEESLRRGSLGNEQFF. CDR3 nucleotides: TGCAGCGTTGAAGAGTCCTTGCGGCGCGGGAGTCTGGGCAATGAGCAGTTCTTC.